These 23 T cell receptor beta chains were sequenced from one sample in a study of T cells expressing NK-cell markers. Reanalyzing the 5' RACE reads, TCRdb keeps one entry per CDR3 protein, without DNA. The sample's table shows about half a million distinct CDR3 sequences. Source material: blood T cells: a sorted CD56 or NKG2C T cell subset, CD4+ or CD8+ T cells, or bulk PBMC T cells (not recorded which). The source of these receptors is a woman between 45 and 60 years old in good health.

This sequence joins TRBV29-1 and TRBJ2-1; TCRdb picks TRBD2, but there is no DNA to check that call. This CDR3 has 15 residues. From germline, CDR1 is SQVTM and CDR2 ANQGSEA. The CDR3 loop is CSVVVGAGGSAEQFF.

V is TRBV7-9 and J is TRBJ2-7; TCRdb gives TRBD1 as the D gene, but with no DNA this cannot be confirmed. Germline loops: CDR1 SEHNR, CDR2 FQNEAQ (reference sequence). The CDR3 loop spans 13 amino acids. This CDR3 is CASSSRDRGALHF.

The CDR3 spells CSVGGAGGGYEQFF. The gene calls are TRBV29-1 and TRBJ2-1; the TCRdb call, TRBD2, lacks DNA for checking. The CDR3 is 14 residues long. Germline lookup yields CDR1 SQVTM and CDR2 ANQGSEA.

This rearrangement joins TRBV25-1 to TRBJ2-1; the TRBD2 assignment by TCRdb is unverifiable without DNA. CDR1 MGHDK and CDR2 SYGVNS come from the germline V gene. The CDR3 has 15 residues. The CDR3 spells CASSPRTSRANEQFF.

CDR3: CASSSSGQGDYTGELFF. This rearrangement joins TRBV5-6 to TRBJ2-2; TCRdb reports TRBD1, a call that lacks DNA to check it against. Germline values: CDR1 SGHDT, CDR2 YYEEEE. This CDR3 contains 17 residues.

The rearrangement links TRBV3-1 to TRBJ1-1. CDR3 length equals 16 residues. Germline assignment: CDR1 LGHDT and CDR2 YNNKEL (reference sequence). CDR3: CASSQAEYYWHTEAFF.

This sequence joins TRBV20-1 and TRBJ2-2. The germline CDR1 and CDR2 sequences are DFQATT and SNEGSKA (reference sequence). The CDR3 contains 15 residues. CDR3 sequence: CSARGSASNTGELFF.

The CDR3 sequence: CASSQRRTQQFF. The chain has TRBV2 and TRBJ2-1. Germline CDR1 reads SNHLY; CDR2 reads FYNNEI. The CDR3 is made up of 12 amino acids. The full variable domain, its missing parts supplied by reference TRBV2 and TRBJ2-1, is EPEVTQTPSHQVTQMGQEVILRCVPISNHLYFYWYRQILGQKVEFLVSFYNNEISEKSEIFDDQFSVERPDGSNFTLKIRSTKLEDSAMYFCASSQRRTQQFFGPGTRLTVL.

The J gene is TRBJ1-1, the V gene TRBV7-8. Germline V gives CDR1 SGHVS, CDR2 FQNEAQ. This CDR3 region has 13 residues. The CDR3 here is CASGDTMNTEAFF.

V is TRBV2 and J is TRBJ2-1; absent DNA, TCRdb's TRBD2 call cannot be checked. CDR1 is SNHLY and CDR2 is FYNNEI in the germline V gene. The CDR3 is made up of 14 amino acids. CDR3 loop: CASSTLGSGDEQFF.

This chain connects TRBV9 to TRBJ2-7; TCRdb proposes TRBD2, but this gene call is untestable without DNA. Germline values: CDR1 SGDLS, CDR2 YYNGEE. The CDR3 consists of 13 residues. CDR3 sequence reads: CASSEKLAAEQYF.

The chain has TRBV28 and TRBJ1-6; the D gene TCRdb calls, TRBD1, cannot be checked with no DNA. The CDR3 has 11 amino acids. From germline, CDR1 is MDHEN and CDR2 SYDVKM. The CDR3 is CASSGGSPLHF.

The V gene is TRBV18, the J gene TRBJ2-3; TCRdb outputs TRBD1, but without DNA this stays unchecked. This CDR3 has 13 residues. Germline values: CDR1 KGHSH, CDR2 LQKENI. CDR3: CASSPPGQGTQYF.

The rearrangement uses TRBV6-2 or TRBV6-3 and TRBJ1-5. The CDR3 covers 14 residues. Germline CDR1 reads MNHEY; CDR2 reads SVGEGT. CDR3: CASSPGGRRAVVHF.

The rearrangement links TRBV15 to TRBJ1-4. The germline V gene encodes CDR1 LNHNV and CDR2 YYDKDF (reference sequence). The CDR3 sequence is 13 residues long. This chain's CDR3 is CATSNPFNEKLFF.

The J gene is TRBJ2-1, the V gene TRBV6-2 or TRBV6-3; lacking DNA, the TRBD2 call made by TCRdb goes unchecked. Germline-derived CDR1 and CDR2 are MNHEY and SVGEGT. The CDR3 loop spans 17 amino acids. CDR3: CASSYRLAGVAYNEQFF.

The chain carries TRBV20-1 and TRBJ1-6; absent DNA, TCRdb's TRBD1 call cannot be checked. This CDR3 region has 13 residues. Germline V lookup: CDR1 DFQATT, CDR2 SNEGSKA (reference sequence). CDR3 region: CSARAVGISPLHF.

The rearrangement uses TRBV7-8 and TRBJ2-7; the D call of TRBD1 rests on TCRdb alone, since no DNA is present to check it. Germline CDR1 SGHVS, CDR2 FQNEAQ. This CDR3 has 13 residues. This CDR3 is CASSSLDRGEQYF.

The chain uses TRBV21-1 and TRBJ2-1; TCRdb outputs TRBD2, but without DNA this stays unchecked. TRBV21-1 is a pseudogene segment. This CDR3 spans 19 amino acids. CDR3 in amino acids: CASSKVLLAGMSSYNEQFF.

The gene calls are TRBV7-9 and TRBJ1-5. CDR3 length equals 12 residues. Germline CDR1 SEHNR, CDR2 FQNEAQ (reference sequence). CDR3 region: CASSPAGQPQHF.

The rearrangement links TRBV4-1 to TRBJ1-1; without DNA, the TCRdb call of TRBD1 cannot be checked. The CDR3 runs to 15 residues. Germline-derived CDR1 and CDR2 are MGHRA and YSYEKL. CDR3 in amino acids: CASSQIKAGRTEAFF.

V usage is TRBV2 and J usage is TRBJ2-7; the TRBD1 assignment by TCRdb is unverifiable without DNA. The CDR3 spans 15 residues. Germline CDR1 is SNHLY and CDR2 is FYNNEI. The CDR3 spells CASGARTGPSYEQYF.

This chain uses TRBV12-3 or TRBV12-4 with TRBJ2-5; TCRdb lists TRBD1, though no DNA is available to test this call. The CDR3 runs to 14 residues. CDR3 sequence reads: CASRRGQTQETQYF.